This paragraph reports one TCR beta chain. This entry comes from a study of T cell responses to AZD1222 COVID-19 vaccine. The assay was immunoSEQ multiplex PCR, and TCRdb's table has in-frame clones only and misses some. The sample consists of 130,000 or so clones, roughly nine tenths of them appearing once. Trimming cost V 3 bases and J 1 base; bases outside gene matches: 4. The CDR3 contains 15 residues. The V gene's germline CDR1 is SGHTA and CDR2 FQGNSA. The V call is TRBV7-2, the J call TRBJ1-2; the match to TRBD1 covers 8 bases. This specimen was peripheral blood, taken on day 0 of AZD1222 vaccination. The clonotype was recovered from an adult in good health. The CDR3 DNA reads as TGTGCCAGCAGCTTTCGGACAGGGAATAACTATGGCTACACCTTC. Translated: CASSFRTGNNYGYTF.